Below are 11 T cell receptor beta chains sequenced from a single sample in a study of T-cell reconstitution after alpha-beta-depleted transplantation in children. It was with unique molecular identifiers that the TCRbeta library was prepared. TCRdb passed the PCR reads through MiXCR, listing each CDR3 protein once. The sample has over 200,000 distinct CDR3 sequences, about 9.2% seen once. Material: PBMCs from the stem cell graft donor, obtained from the stem cell graft. These receptors were collected from a human donor who donated a stem cell graft to a child with acute lymphoblastic leukemia.

This clonotype appeared many times. The chain combines TRBV29-1 with TRBJ2-5; 9 bases are shared with TRBD2. The V and J ends lost 4 bases and 1 base, in that order; junction bases with no gene match: 10. Germline V gene lookup returns CDR1 SQVTM and CDR2 ANQGSEA. This CDR3 is built from 16 residues. For the CDR3, the DNA is TGCAGCGTTGCGGGCGGGCTAGCGGGGCTCCAAGAGACCCAGTACTTC. Translated: CSVAGGLAGLQETQYF.

This clonotype was detected ten times or more. The chain couples TRBV4-3 to TRBJ1-3; the D is unclear. The CDR3 is 15 amino acids. CDR1 is LGHNA and CDR2 is YSLEER in the germline V gene. The V and J ends lost 3 bases and 0 bases respectively, with 9 bases between them. CDR3 bases: TGCGCCAGCAGCCAGGATAATGACTCTGGAAACACCATATATTTT. Residues: CASSQDNDSGNTIYF.

This rearrangement joins TRBV6-1 to TRBJ2-1, with TRBD1 matching 8 bases. With 6 bases clipped from V and 7 bases from J, the junction kept 11 bases outside the gene matches. This CDR3 is built from 15 residues. Germline loops: CDR1 MNHNS, CDR2 SASEGT. CDR3 DNA sequence: TGTGCCAGCAGACCCACCCAGGGGGCTGTTAATGAGCAGTTCTTC. Translated: CASRPTQGAVNEQFF.

This clonotype was seen ten or more times. This chain uses TRBV24-1 with TRBJ2-6; D uncertain. The V end was cut by 6 bases, the J end by 4 bases, with 6 bases between. The CDR3 spans 13 residues. Germline CDR1 reads KGHDR; CDR2 reads SFDVKD. The CDR3 region has the DNA TGTGCCACCAGTTTATCCGGGGCCAACGTCCTGACTTTC. It encodes CATSLSGANVLTF.

This clonotype showed up just a few times. The gene calls are TRBV18 and TRBJ2-5; 9 nucleotides agree with TRBD1. The V segment lost 3 bases and the J segment 4 bases; nucleotides outside the gene matches: 6. The CDR3 spans 15 residues. Germline assignment: CDR1 KGHSH and CDR2 LQKENI. The CDR3 is CASSPTGGFGETQYF. DNA for the CDR3: TGTGCCAGCTCACCGACAGGGGGGTTCGGAGAGACCCAGTACTTC.

This clonotype was seen repeatedly, ten times or more. The chain uses TRBV7-6 and TRBJ2-7, with 7 bases aligning to TRBD2. CDR3 size: 14 residues. The trim removed 2 bases at V and 6 bases at J, leaving 7 bases unmatched. Germline V gene lookup returns CDR1 SGHVS and CDR2 FNYEAQ. The CDR3 loop reads CASSLPGGGVEQYF. The CDR3 DNA is TGTGCCAGCAGCTTACCTGGGGGAGGGGTCGAGCAGTACTTC. Full variable domain (missing parts from reference TRBV7-6 and TRBJ2-7): GAGVSQSPRYKVTKRGQDVALRCDPISGHVSLYWYRQALGQGPEFLTYFNYEAQQDKSGLPNDRFSAERPEGSISTLTIQRTEQRDSAMYRCASSLPGGGVEQYFGPGTRLTVT.

The gene calls are TRBV12-5 and TRBJ1-3, with TRBD1 identical over 9 bases. Unmatched junction bases numbered 11, after V lost 7 bases and J lost 1 base. Germline V gene data show CDR1 as LGHNT and CDR2 as FRNRAP. CDR3 size: 17 residues. CDR3 DNA sequence: TGTGCTAGTGCCGAGGACAGGGGCGACCGATCTGGAAACACCATATATTTT. The encoded protein is CASAEDRGDRSGNTIYF.

This chain links TRBV12-3 or TRBV12-4 with TRBJ1-1; no clear D. The CDR3 consists of 12 residues. The ends were cut back, 3 bases at V and 3 bases at J, with 5 bases in the middle. The CDR3 spells CASSFSDTEAFF. CDR3 nucleotides: TGTGCCAGCAGTTTTTCAGACACTGAAGCTTTCTTT.

Only a few counts were recorded for this clonotype. CDR3 DNA sequence: TGCGCCAGCAGCCAAGAATCTCCCTCACCCCTCCACTTT. This sequence encodes CASSQESPSPLHF. The chain carries TRBV4-3 and TRBJ1-6; no firm D call. Trimming removed 0 bases from V and 10 bases from J, with 7 bases in between. This CDR3 has 13 residues. The germline V gene encodes CDR1 LGHNA and CDR2 YSLEER.

This clonotype came up many times. V usage is TRBV20-1 and J usage is TRBJ2-2; 10 bases align to TRBD2. Germline assignment: CDR1 DFQATT and CDR2 SNEGSKA (reference sequence). After removal of 0 bases from V and 1 base from J, the junction contained 2 bases not matched to a gene. CDR3 length: 16 residues. This CDR3 is CSARELAGMNTGELFF. For the CDR3, the DNA is TGCAGTGCTAGAGAACTAGCGGGGATGAACACCGGGGAGCTGTTTTTT.

This clonotype was seen ten or more times. The chain employs TRBV11-2 and TRBJ2-1, with 14 bases aligning to TRBD2. V lost 6 bases and J lost 2; bases outside the gene matches: 9. Germline assignment: CDR1 SGHAT and CDR2 FQNNGV. The CDR3 sequence is 18 residues long. As DNA, the CDR3 is TGTGCCAGCAGAAGACTAGCGGGGGGGCTAGGGCCCTACAATGAGCAGTTCTTC. Protein product: CASRRLAGGLGPYNEQFF.